The 22 T cell receptor beta chains in this list originate from one sample, sequenced in a study of T cells in Graves' hyperthyroidism and ophthalmopathy. There were TCR beta CDR3 regions amplified from RNA transcripts. Researchers ran a first-round RT-PCR on the TCR CDR3 using the HTBI primer set. TCRdb used MiXCR to reprocess the multiplex PCR reads, holding one entry per CDR3 protein. The sample shows fewer than 650,000 distinct CDR3 sequences, over 12% of them seen only once. Sequencing input: blood. These receptors were obtained from a middle-aged woman with Graves' ophthalmopathy.

The rearrangement links TRBV28 to TRBJ1-5; D perhaps matches TRBD1 (5 bases). Germline CDR1 is MDHEN and CDR2 is SYDVKM. The germline V and J ends were trimmed by 1 base and 0 bases, with 10 bases remaining between them. This CDR3 is built from 16 residues. CDR3 sequence (DNA): TGTGCCAGCAGTTTATTCCGGACACTTAGCAATCAGCCCCAGCATTTT. This translates into CASSLFRTLSNQPQHF.

This clonotype showed up many times. The rearrangement uses TRBV15 and TRBJ1-5; 8 bases align to TRBD1. Germline CDR1 is LNHNV and CDR2 is YYDKDF (reference sequence). The CDR3 runs to 17 residues. J was trimmed by 0 bases and V by 1 base; bases with no gene match: 5. The DNA of the CDR3 is TGTGCCACCAGCAGAGGGGACAGGCGAAATAGCAATCAGCCCCAGCATTTT. This translates into CATSRGDRRNSNQPQHF.

This clonotype was found many times. This chain joins TRBV9 and TRBJ2-3; D not resolved. The CDR3 is made up of 12 amino acids. Trimming pared 0 bases from V and 5 bases from J, leaving 4 bases between. The germline V gene has CDR1 SGDLS and CDR2 YYNGEE. This chain's CDR3 is CASSVEKDTQYF. The CDR3 coding sequence is TGTGCCAGCAGCGTAGAGAAAGATACGCAGTATTTT.

This clonotype has at least ten counts. The CDR3 nucleotides read TGTGCCTGGAGCCCCTTGGTGGGGAACATTCAGTACTTC. Protein product: CAWSPLVGNIQYF. The chain couples TRBV30 to TRBJ2-4; no reliable D call. V shed 3 bases and J shed 7 bases, with 13 bases lying between them. Germline CDR1 reads GTSNPN; CDR2 reads SVGIG (reference sequence). The CDR3 spans 13 residues.

The J gene is TRBJ2-5, the V gene TRBV15; 7 bases agree with TRBD1. This CDR3 is 14 amino acids long. Unmatched junction bases numbered 3, after V lost 3 bases and J lost 2 bases. CDR1 and CDR2 (germline): LNHNV, YYDKDF (reference sequence). CDR3 sequence: CATSSQTGQETQYF. The CDR3 nucleotides are TGTGCCACCAGCAGTCAGACAGGGCAAGAGACCCAGTACTTC. Based on the CDR3 plus reference TRBV15 and TRBJ2-5, the full variable domain is DAMVIQNPRYQVTQFGKPVTLSCSQTLNHNVMYWYQQKSSQAPKLLFHYYDKDFNNEADTPDNFQSRRPNTSFCFLDIRSPGLGDTAMYLCATSSQTGQETQYFGPGTRLLVL.

This clonotype was seen many times. CDR3: CSVGQGAGHEQYF. CDR3 in DNA: TGCAGCGTAGGACAGGGGGCGGGCCACGAGCAGTACTTC. This chain uses TRBV29-1 with TRBJ2-7, with 11 nucleotides matching TRBD1. V lost 6 bases to trimming and J lost 5 bases; unmatched junction nucleotides: 6. In germline, CDR1 is SQVTM, CDR2 ANQGSEA. The CDR3 runs to 13 residues.

This clonotype was counted only a few times. The chain has TRBV20-1 and TRBJ2-7, with TRBD2 identical over 7 bases. The trim removed 2 bases at V and 6 bases at J, leaving 13 bases unmatched. There are 15 residues in the CDR3. CDR1 and CDR2 (germline): DFQATT, SNEGSKA (reference sequence). CDR3 in amino acids: CSARREGPLRAEQYF. The DNA for the CDR3 is TGCAGTGCTAGAAGGGAGGGCCCCTTAAGGGCCGAGCAGTACTTC.

This clonotype was seen many times. V and J are TRBV28 and TRBJ2-7, with 7 nucleotides matching TRBD2. Germline V gives CDR1 MDHEN, CDR2 SYDVKM. The V gene end was trimmed by 8 bases and the J gene end by 2 bases; junction bases not matched to a gene: 6. This CDR3 region has 13 residues. CDR3 amino acids: CASGALAAYEQYF. The DNA for the CDR3 is TGTGCCAGCGGGGCCCTAGCGGCCTACGAGCAGTACTTC.

This clonotype appeared many times. J is TRBJ2-7 and V is TRBV28; 8 nucleotides agree with TRBD2. The ends lost 6 bases at V and 1 base at J; junction bases unmatched: 23. The length of the CDR3 is 20 residues. From germline, CDR1 is MDHEN and CDR2 SYDVKM. Written as DNA, the CDR3 is TGTGCCAGCAGCTATCCGAGTGGGGGTTCTGGACTAGCTGATTCCTACGAGCAGTACTTC. This gives the protein CASSYPSGGSGLADSYEQYF.

This clonotype was seen repeatedly, ten times or more. The chain joins TRBV30 to TRBJ2-4; D gene ambiguous. The CDR3 spans 12 residues. Trimming cost V 4 bases and J 6 bases, with 10 bases left between them. In germline, CDR1 is GTSNPN, CDR2 SVGIG (reference sequence). CDR3 in amino acids: CAWKRSGNIQYF. CDR3 nucleotide sequence: TGTGCCTGGAAGAGAAGTGGAAACATTCAGTACTTC.

This clonotype showed up many times. The chain carries TRBV11-2 and TRBJ1-2; 9 bases agree with TRBD1. Per germline, CDR1 SGHAT and CDR2 FQNNGV. The CDR3 loop spans 15 amino acids. Germline trimming cut 5 bases from V and 4 bases from J; bases unmatched to any gene: 8. The CDR3 protein is CASSPGTGLPYGYTF. CDR3 nucleotide sequence: TGTGCCAGCAGCCCCGGGACAGGGCTTCCCTATGGCTACACCTTC.

This clonotype has a handful of counts. The V call is TRBV30, the J call TRBJ2-5; the match to TRBD1 covers 7 bases. This CDR3 region has 14 residues. Germline lookup yields CDR1 GTSNPN and CDR2 SVGIG (reference sequence). Unmatched junction bases numbered 8, after V lost 5 bases and J lost 2 bases. CDR3: CAWEGWDSQETQYF. The CDR3 nucleotides are TGTGCCTGGGAGGGGTGGGACAGTCAAGAGACCCAGTACTTC.

In its sample, this clonotype was seen many times. This chain links TRBV9 with TRBJ2-2; a weak D match, TRBD2 (6 bases). The CDR3 has 15 amino acids. CDR1 is SGDLS, CDR2 YYNGEE, per germline. The V end was cut by 4 bases, the J end by 5 bases, with 15 bases between. CDR3 region: CASSRGGVVTGELFF. The CDR3 DNA reads TGTGCCAGCAGCCGCGGCGGGGTGGTAACCGGGGAGCTGTTTTTT.

This clonotype was observed at least ten times. This chain connects TRBV30 to TRBJ2-5; no firm D call. CDR1 and CDR2 from the germline V gene are GTSNPN and SVGIG (reference sequence). The CDR3 is 14 amino acids. V dropped 0 bases and J dropped 5 bases, with 13 bases sitting between them. The CDR3 DNA reads TGTGCCTGGAGTGTAAAGCAAATAGGGGAGACCCAGTACTTC. Translation: CAWSVKQIGETQYF.

V gene TRBV6-2 or TRBV6-3 combines with J gene TRBJ2-7; TRBD2 matches at 11 bases. The CDR3 is 18 amino acids. Trimming at V came to 6 bases and at J to 1 base, leaving 14 bases not matched to a gene. Germline V gene sequence: CDR1 MNHEY, CDR2 SVGEGT. CDR3 nucleotides: TGTGCCAGCAGCAATAGAAGGACCGGACTAGCGGGTTCCTACGAGCAGTACTTC. This codes for CASSNRRTGLAGSYEQYF.

Many counts were recorded for this clonotype. The chain is built from TRBV12-3 or TRBV12-4 and TRBJ2-5, with D perhaps TRBD1 (7 bases). The length of the CDR3 is 14 residues. V gave up 4 bases and J gave up 5 bases, with 14 bases separating them. DNA of the CDR3: TGTGCCAGCAGTTCTGACAGGGACTGGGAGACCCAGTACTTC. Protein product: CASSSDRDWETQYF.

The chain uses TRBV3-1 and TRBJ2-7, with 9 bases identical to TRBD2. The CDR3 contains 15 residues. The V gene's germline CDR1 is LGHDT and CDR2 YNNKEL (reference sequence). J gave up 3 bases and V 3 bases, and 6 bases lay outside the gene matches. The CDR3 DNA sequence: TGTGCCAGCAGCCAGAGACTAGCGGTCTTCTACGAGCAGTACTTC. Residues: CASSQRLAVFYEQYF.

This clonotype was detected many times. V is TRBV30 and J is TRBJ1-2; D is possibly TRBD1 (5 bases). V dropped 1 base and J dropped 8 bases, with 11 bases sitting between them. Germline V gene data show CDR1 as GTSNPN and CDR2 as SVGIG (reference sequence). This CDR3 has 12 residues. The CDR3, as DNA: TGTGCCTGGAGTGGCGGGGACCGGGGCTACACCTTC. Amino acids: CAWSGGDRGYTF.

At least ten counts were recorded for this clonotype. The chain has TRBV29-1 and TRBJ2-7; either TRBD1 or TRBD2 may fit D (6 bases each). V was trimmed by 4 bases and J by 7 bases, leaving 14 bases between them. The germline gives CDR1 SQVTM, CDR2 ANQGSEA. The CDR3 is 12 amino acids. CDR3 coding DNA: TGCAGCGTTGGGGGTCGGGGGCTAGAGCAGTACTTC. It codes for CSVGGRGLEQYF.

This clonotype was seen a single time. The chain combines TRBV12-3 or TRBV12-4 with TRBJ1-1; possibly TRBD1 for D (5 bases). The CDR3 sequence is 14 residues long. V lost 6 bases and J lost 0, with 11 bases in between. This chain's CDR3 is CASRPSGMNTEAFF. The CDR3 DNA follows: TGTGCCAGCAGACCATCAGGGATGAACACTGAAGCTTTCTTT.

At least ten counts were recorded for this clonotype. The chain couples TRBV6-2 or TRBV6-3 to TRBJ1-3, with D uncertain. The CDR3 consists of 12 residues. Trimming cost V 11 bases and J 0 bases, with 8 bases left between them. Looked up from germline, CDR1 is MNHEY and CDR2 is SVGEGT. CDR3 sequence: CAGSLSGNTIYF. In DNA, the CDR3 is TGTGCCGGGAGTCTCTCTGGAAACACCATATATTTT.

This clonotype was counted at least ten times. The rearrangement links TRBV4-3 to TRBJ2-5; D possibly matches TRBD1 or TRBD2 (5 bases each). The CDR3 runs to 13 residues. V dropped 5 bases and J dropped 5 bases, with 12 bases sitting between them. In germline, CDR1 is LGHNA, CDR2 YSLEER. The CDR3 region has the DNA TGCGCCAGCAGCGATTACGAGGGGGAGACCCAGTACTTC. It encodes CASSDYEGETQYF.